Shown below are 9 T cell receptor beta chains from a single sample sequenced in a study of cytotoxic CD8 clonotypes in ibrutinib-treated CLL. Only in-frame clones appear in the TCRdb table, and some are missing; sequencing was by immunoSEQ multiplex PCR. This sample has 300,000 to 350,000 clones, with roughly 85% found just once. The starting material was PBMCs, obtained before ibrutinib treatment. These receptors were taken from a human donor with chronic lymphocytic leukemia.

The V call is TRBV29-1, the J call TRBJ2-7; D might be TRBD2 (5 bases). There are 13 residues in the CDR3. V lost 7 bases and J lost 4, with 17 bases in between. Germline loops: CDR1 SQVTM, CDR2 ANQGSEA. For the CDR3, the DNA is TGCAGCGCCAAGTGGGCGGGTCGGTACGAGCAGTACTTC. It specifies CSAKWAGRYEQYF.

This clone was observed once. CDR3 residues: CASSPRGGTSTDTQYF. The CDR3 DNA reads TGTGCCAGCAGTCCCCGTGGGGGGACTAGCACAGATACGCAGTATTTT. The V and J genes are TRBV27 and TRBJ2-3, with D perhaps matching TRBD2 (6 bases). V was clipped by 5 bases and J by 0 bases, with 15 bases between them. Looked up from germline, CDR1 is MNHEY and CDR2 is SMNVEV (reference sequence). This CDR3 is built from 16 residues.

Details on this clone: The junction departs from germline at one end; a sequencing error may be responsible. The chain joins TRBV9 to TRBJ1-1; D might be TRBD1 (5 bases). Germline V gene sequence: CDR1 SGDLS, CDR2 YYNGEE. This CDR3 region has 11 residues. CDR3 in DNA: TGTGCCAGCAGCTCCCGAGGGGTCCTGGACTTT. It is translated as CASSSRGVLDF.

The rearrangement joins TRBV15 to TRBJ2-5, with 7 bases that match TRBD2. Per germline, CDR1 LNHNV and CDR2 YYDKDF (reference sequence). This CDR3 is 16 amino acids long. J lost 3 bases, V lost 1 base, and 8 bases had no gene match. The CDR3 sequence is CATSRGRTSREETQYF. The CDR3 DNA is TGTGCCACCAGCAGAGGACGGACTAGTCGAGAAGAGACCCAGTACTTC.

This sequence joins TRBV5-1 and TRBJ1-1; no firm D call. The CDR3 totals 12 residues. Trimming cost V 8 bases and J 0 bases, with 8 bases left between them. Germline CDR1 is SGHRS and CDR2 is YFSETQ. CDR3 in amino acids: CARRPLNTEAFF. In DNA, the CDR3 is TGCGCCAGAAGACCGTTGAACACTGAAGCTTTCTTT.

The rearrangement uses TRBV2 and TRBJ2-7; TRBD2 agrees at 12 bases. CDR1 SNHLY and CDR2 FYNNEI come from the germline V gene. Losses at the gene ends were 7 bases for V and 0 bases for J; bases not matched to a gene: 16. This CDR3 region has 19 residues. The CDR3 DNA sequence: TGTGCCAGCAATAGGGCACTTAGCGCGACTAGCGGGAGCTCCTACGAGCAGTACTTC. This encodes CASNRALSATSGSSYEQYF. Based on the CDR3 plus reference TRBV2 and TRBJ2-7, the full variable domain is EPEVTQTPSHQVTQMGQEVILRCVPISNHLYFYWYRQILGQKVEFLVSFYNNEISEKSEIFDDQFSVERPDGSNFTLKIRSTKLEDSAMYFCASNRALSATSGSSYEQYFGPGTRLTVT.

This chain links TRBV4-3 with TRBJ1-2; no firm D call. Germline V gene lookup returns CDR1 LGHNA and CDR2 YSLEER. CDR3 length: 13 residues. Trimming left V 0 bases short and J 7 bases short, with 9 bases between. CDR3 bases: TGCGCCAGCAGCCAAGATCGGGTCGGTGGCTACACCTTC. Encoded protein: CASSQDRVGGYTF.

The rearrangement links TRBV30 to TRBJ1-1, with D hard to call. The CDR3 runs to 14 residues. Per the germline V gene, CDR1 is GTSNPN and CDR2 is SVGIG (reference sequence). Trimming removed 0 bases at V and 1 base at J, with 9 bases between. CDR3 nucleotide sequence: TGTGCCTGGAGTGTAGATGCAGGGAACACTGAAGCTTTCTTT. Its protein is CAWSVDAGNTEAFF.

The chain uses TRBV5-4 and TRBJ1-3, with a tentative D call TRBD1 (6 bases). The CDR3 totals 15 residues. The V gene's germline CDR1 is SGHNT and CDR2 YYREEE (reference sequence). The V gene lost 4 bases and the J gene lost 8 bases, with 19 bases spanning the gap. CDR3 in amino acids: CASSSGTGTGYTIYF. DNA of the CDR3: TGTGCCAGCAGCAGCGGTACAGGGACTGGCTACACCATATATTTT. Together with reference TRBV5-4 and TRBJ1-3, the CDR3 gives the full variable domain: ETGVTQSPTHLIKTRGQQVTLRCSSQSGHNTVSWYQQALGQGPQFIFQYYREEENGRGNFPPRFSGLQFPNYSSELNVNALELDDSALYLCASSSGTGTGYTIYFGEGSWLTVV.